This passage covers 17 T cell receptor beta chains from one sample sequenced in a study of blood T cell repertoires in COVID-19. Measured with immunoSEQ multiplex PCR; TCRdb has only the in-frame clones, and not every one. The table has just under 60,000 clones, around 90% seen once. The sequenced material came from peripheral blood. The receptors come from a man aged 55 to 70 with acute or convalescent COVID-19.

The chain employs TRBV7-2 and TRBJ1-4; TRBD1 aligns across 8 bases. Germline V CDR1 and CDR2: SGHTA, FQGNSA. Losses at the gene ends were 4 bases for V and 6 bases for J; bases not matched to a gene: 7. The CDR3 extends over 15 amino acids. CDR3 bases: TGTGCCAGCAGCTCAACCGACAGGGGCCATGAAAAACTGTTTTTT. Translating it yields CASSSTDRGHEKLFF.

The V gene is TRBV5-4, the J gene TRBJ2-6; tentative D call: TRBD2 (7 bases). This CDR3 comprises 17 residues. V was cut by 0 bases and J by 4 bases, with 14 bases left in between. Germline CDR1 is SGHNT and CDR2 is YYREEE (reference sequence). CDR3: CASSLEGGGFGANVLTF. CDR3 bases: TGTGCCAGCAGCTTGGAGGGAGGGGGTTTCGGGGCCAACGTCCTGACTTTC.

The chain uses TRBV28 and TRBJ1-2; TRBD1 is a possible D gene (5 bases). V dropped 9 bases and J dropped 9 bases, with 20 bases sitting between them. Germline CDR1 MDHEN, CDR2 SYDVKM. CDR3 length equals 13 residues. The CDR3 here is CASNPLVEGSYTF. In nucleotides, the CDR3 is TGTGCCAGTAACCCGTTGGTGGAGGGGAGCTACACCTTC.

J is TRBJ2-3 and V is TRBV28, with a tentative D call TRBD2 (6 bases). Trimming cost V 7 bases and J 1 base, with 15 bases left between them. CDR3 length: 15 residues. CDR1 and CDR2 from the germline V gene are MDHEN and SYDVKM. CDR3 bases: TGTGCCAGCATTCGACCGGGAGCTGGCACAGATACGCAGTATTTT. Translating it yields CASIRPGAGTDTQYF.

The chain recombines TRBV7-6 with TRBJ1-4; 8 nucleotides agree with TRBD1. The CDR3 sequence is 15 residues long. V gave up 5 bases and J gave up 4 bases; unmatched junction bases: 6. CDR1 is SGHVS, CDR2 FNYEAQ, per germline. This chain's CDR3 is CASSVLGQDNEKLFF. The DNA of the CDR3 is TGTGCCAGCAGCGTACTGGGACAGGATAATGAAAAACTGTTTTTT.

The chain recombines TRBV27 with TRBJ2-3, with 10 bases aligning to TRBD2. With 5 bases clipped from V and 6 bases from J, the junction kept 17 bases outside the gene matches. In germline, CDR1 is MNHEY, CDR2 SMNVEV (reference sequence). The length of the CDR3 is 18 residues. The CDR3 is CASSPLWARSGRLDTQYF. In DNA form, the CDR3 reads TGTGCCAGCAGTCCCTTGTGGGCTCGTAGCGGGAGGTTGGATACGCAGTATTTT.

V usage is TRBV3-1 (or the pseudogene TRBV3-2) and J usage is TRBJ2-7, with TRBD1 identical over 7 bases. The V and J ends lost 2 bases and 2 bases, in that order; junction bases with no gene match: 9. Per germline, CDR1 LGHDT and CDR2 YNNKEL (reference sequence). CDR3 length: 16 residues. CDR3 sequence reads: CASSQFFRDRTYEQYF. In DNA form, the CDR3 reads TGTGCCAGCAGCCAATTTTTCCGGGACAGAACCTACGAGCAGTACTTC.

This clone was picked up a small number of times. The rearrangement links TRBV19 to TRBJ1-1; possibly TRBD1 for D (6 bases). Trimming pared 10 bases from V and 2 bases from J, leaving 14 bases between. Germline CDR1 is LNHDA and CDR2 is SQIVND (reference sequence). The CDR3 runs to 13 residues. The CDR3 region has the DNA TGTGCCATTAAACAGGGTGCCAACACTGAAGCTTTCTTT. Its protein is CAIKQGANTEAFF.

The chain is built from TRBV13 and TRBJ2-1; 8 nucleotides align to TRBD2. The CDR3 extends over 16 amino acids. Unmatched junction bases numbered 7, after V lost 6 bases and J lost 0 bases. The germline CDR1 and CDR2 sequences are PRHDT and FYEKMQ (reference sequence). CDR3 nucleotide sequence: TGTGCCAGCAGACCCAAGCGGGGGCGCTCCTACAATGAGCAGTTCTTC. Translating gives CASRPKRGRSYNEQFF.

This clone has only one observation. This CDR3 reads CASAKETGVGYTF. CDR3 coding DNA: TGTGCCAGCGCCAAAGAGACAGGGGTTGGCTACACCTTC. The chain links TRBV6-5 to TRBJ1-2; 8 positions agree with TRBD1. This CDR3 has 13 residues. Looked up from germline, CDR1 is MNHEY and CDR2 is SVGAGI. V lost 8 bases to trimming and J lost 7 bases; unmatched junction nucleotides: 9.

The chain has TRBV28 and TRBJ2-7, with 8 bases that match TRBD1. This CDR3 spans 14 amino acids. Losses at the gene ends were 7 bases for V and 4 bases for J; bases not matched to a gene: 9. Germline-derived CDR1 and CDR2 are MDHEN and SYDVKM. CDR3 residues: CASKGTGGRYEQYF. As DNA, the CDR3 is TGTGCCAGCAAGGGAACAGGGGGTAGGTACGAGCAGTACTTC.

The chain combines TRBV19 with TRBJ2-2; D perhaps matches TRBD2 (6 bases). Germline V gene data show CDR1 as LNHDA and CDR2 as SQIVND (reference sequence). The length of the CDR3 is 14 residues. Trimming stripped 4 bases from V and 5 bases from J, with 11 bases between. The CDR3 sequence: CASSRREVTGELFF. The CDR3 DNA sequence: TGTGCCAGTAGTAGGAGGGAAGTAACCGGGGAGCTGTTTTTT.

The chain employs TRBV5-4 and TRBJ2-1; TRBD2 agrees at 11 bases. This CDR3 is 16 amino acids long. Germline V CDR1 and CDR2: SGHNT, YYREEE (reference sequence). The ends lost 4 bases at V and 3 bases at J; junction bases unmatched: 6. In DNA form, the CDR3 reads TGTGCCAGCAGCAGGGACGGGACTAGCGGCTACAATGAGCAGTTCTTC. It yields the protein CASSRDGTSGYNEQFF.

The gene calls are TRBV10-3 and TRBJ2-7; 8 bases map to TRBD1. The CDR3 has 15 amino acids. The germline V gene encodes CDR1 ENHRY and CDR2 SYGVKD. Trimming took 7 bases from V and 0 from J; bases not matched to a gene: 8. This CDR3 reads CAINPGQGISYEQYF. The CDR3 nucleotides read TGTGCCATCAACCCTGGACAGGGTATCTCCTACGAGCAGTACTTC.

This clone was seen a single time. CDR3 in amino acids: CASSPAAGEHRLRSYEQYF. Here the CDR3 DNA reads TGTGCCAGCAGCCCCGCAGCGGGGGAACATAGACTCAGGTCCTACGAGCAGTACTTC. The V and J genes are TRBV5-6 and TRBJ2-7; 8 positions agree with TRBD2. With 4 bases clipped from V and 1 base from J, the junction kept 19 bases outside the gene matches. This CDR3 spans 19 amino acids. Per germline, CDR1 SGHDT and CDR2 YYEEEE.

V usage is TRBV28 and J usage is TRBJ1-1; the match to TRBD1 covers 7 bases. J gave up 0 bases and V 6 bases, and 7 bases lay outside the gene matches. The germline V gene encodes CDR1 MDHEN and CDR2 SYDVKM. This CDR3 spans 15 amino acids. This chain's CDR3 is CASSNRDSMNTEAFF. The CDR3 DNA reads TGTGCCAGCAGCAACCGGGACAGCATGAACACTGAAGCTTTCTTT.

V usage is TRBV7-2 and J usage is TRBJ1-3; D perhaps matches TRBD1 (5 bases). The CDR3 has 14 residues. The germline V gene has CDR1 SGHTA and CDR2 FQGNSA. V lost 5 bases and J 8 bases, leaving 16 bases between the germline ends. The CDR3 reads CASSPDGGGYTIYF. CDR3 DNA: TGTGCCAGCAGCCCTGACGGGGGGGGATACACCATATATTTT.